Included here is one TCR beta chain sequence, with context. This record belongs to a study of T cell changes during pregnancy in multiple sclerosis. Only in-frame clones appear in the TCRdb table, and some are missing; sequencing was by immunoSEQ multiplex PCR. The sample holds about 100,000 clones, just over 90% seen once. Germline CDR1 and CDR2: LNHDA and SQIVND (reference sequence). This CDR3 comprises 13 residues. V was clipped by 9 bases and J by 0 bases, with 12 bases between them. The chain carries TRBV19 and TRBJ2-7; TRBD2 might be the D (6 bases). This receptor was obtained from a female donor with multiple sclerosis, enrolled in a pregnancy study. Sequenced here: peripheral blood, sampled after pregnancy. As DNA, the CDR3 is TGTGCCAGCGCTCGGGGGAACTCCTACGAGCAGTACTTC. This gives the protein CASARGNSYEQYF.